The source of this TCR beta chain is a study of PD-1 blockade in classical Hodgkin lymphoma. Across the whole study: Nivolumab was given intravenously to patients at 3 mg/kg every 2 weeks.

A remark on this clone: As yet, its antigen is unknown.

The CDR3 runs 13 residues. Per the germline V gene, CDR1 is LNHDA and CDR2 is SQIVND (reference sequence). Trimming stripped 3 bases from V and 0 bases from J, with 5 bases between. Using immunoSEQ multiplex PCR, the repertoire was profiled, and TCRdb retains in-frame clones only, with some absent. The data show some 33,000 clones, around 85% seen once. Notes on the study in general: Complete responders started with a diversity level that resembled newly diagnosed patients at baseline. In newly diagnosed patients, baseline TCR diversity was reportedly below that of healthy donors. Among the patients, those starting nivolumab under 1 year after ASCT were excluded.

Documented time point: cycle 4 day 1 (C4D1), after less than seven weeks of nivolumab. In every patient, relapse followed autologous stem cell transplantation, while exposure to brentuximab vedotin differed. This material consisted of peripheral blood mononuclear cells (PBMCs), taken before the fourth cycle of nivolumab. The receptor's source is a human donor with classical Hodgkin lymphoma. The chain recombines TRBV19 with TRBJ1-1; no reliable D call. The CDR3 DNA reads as TGTGCCAGTAGTATGGCGGTGAACACTGAAGCTTTCTTT. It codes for CASSMAVNTEAFF.